The 24 T cell receptor beta chains reported below all come from one sample, sequenced in a study of graft-versus-host responses after intestinal transplantation. TCRdb keeps only in-frame clones here, not all; method: immunoSEQ multiplex PCR. This sample carries about 40,000 clones, about 90% of them seen once, and the ten largest clones take 2.3%. This sample comprised PBMCs, obtained approximately 310 days after intestinal transplant. The receptors were gathered from a human patient who received an intestinal transplant, so some T cells may come from the graft donor.

This chain joins TRBV4-1 and TRBJ2-1, with 9 bases identical to TRBD2. Germline CDR1 reads MGHRA; CDR2 reads YSYEKL. The CDR3 has 16 amino acids. The J segment lost 6 bases and the V segment lost 4 bases, leaving 10 bases of the junction unmatched. CDR3 sequence: CASSLLIAGALNEQFF. The CDR3 nucleotides read TGCGCCAGCAGCCTATTGATAGCGGGAGCCCTCAATGAGCAGTTCTTC.

The chain is built from TRBV19 and TRBJ2-7, with unresolved D. The germline V and J ends were trimmed by 3 bases and 0 bases, with 9 bases remaining between them. The germline gives CDR1 LNHDA, CDR2 SQIVND (reference sequence). CDR3 length equals 14 residues. As DNA, the CDR3 is TGTGCCAGTAGTATGTCGAGGACCTCCTACGAGCAGTACTTC. It codes for CASSMSRTSYEQYF.

This chain connects TRBV30 to TRBJ2-1, with D tentatively TRBD1 or TRBD2 (5 bases each). Germline loops: CDR1 GTSNPN, CDR2 SVGIG (reference sequence). The CDR3 has 16 residues. The V end lost 4 bases, the J end lost 0 bases, and 16 bases lay between the germline ends. Here the CDR3 DNA reads TGTGCCTGGAAAGAGGGGCTAAGTAGCTCCTACAATGAGCAGTTCTTC. This encodes CAWKEGLSSSYNEQFF.

The genes are TRBV9 and TRBJ2-7, with 10 bases matching TRBD2. Germline V gene sequence: CDR1 SGDLS, CDR2 YYNGEE. V trimming: 4 bases; J trimming: 0 bases; junction bases outside the gene matches: 4. This CDR3 has 15 residues. CDR3 coding DNA: TGTGCCAGCAGCCCACTAGCGGGAAGCTCCTACGAGCAGTACTTC. It translates to CASSPLAGSSYEQYF.

In regard to this clone: One end of the junction does not line up with germline, which may come from a read error. The V gene is TRBV15, the J gene TRBJ2-7, with D perhaps matching TRBD2 (6 bases). Per the germline V gene, CDR1 is LNHNV and CDR2 is YYDKDF (reference sequence). The CDR3 has 13 amino acids. DNA of the CDR3: TGTGCCACCAGCAGAGATAGCGGCGGGTCCCTCTCCTTC. It is translated as CATSRDSGGSLSF.

This clone has more than one count but fewer than ten. This chain uses TRBV5-1 with TRBJ2-7; TRBD2 agrees at 11 bases. From germline, CDR1 is SGHRS and CDR2 YFSETQ. The CDR3 totals 16 residues. The trim removed 0 bases at V and 5 bases at J, leaving 7 bases unmatched. The CDR3 bases are TGCGCCAGCAGCTTGGCTTTAGCGGGGGGGTTGAACGAGCAGTACTTC. It yields the protein CASSLALAGGLNEQYF.

The CDR3 region has the DNA TGTGCCAGCAGCCTGGACTTGCAAGAGACCCAGTACTTC. This encodes CASSLDLQETQYF. V gene TRBV5-6 combines with J gene TRBJ2-5, with TRBD2 as a possible D gene (5 bases). The CDR3 is 13 amino acids. Germline V gene data show CDR1 as SGHDT and CDR2 as YYEEEE. V was clipped by 4 bases and J by 2 bases, with 9 bases between them.

The chain combines TRBV19 with TRBJ2-3; TRBD2 is a possible D gene (6 bases). This CDR3 is 13 amino acids long. Trimming left V 5 bases short and J 0 bases short, with 6 bases between. In germline, CDR1 is LNHDA, CDR2 SQIVND (reference sequence). The CDR3 here is CASSGGSTDTQYF. As DNA, the CDR3 is TGTGCCAGTAGTGGGGGGAGCACAGATACGCAGTATTTT.

This clone was counted a few times. The V gene is TRBV25-1, the J gene TRBJ1-4; D not certain. The germline gives CDR1 MGHDK, CDR2 SYGVNS. V lost 7 bases and J lost 0, with 9 bases in between. The CDR3 extends over 14 amino acids. This CDR3 reads CASTGPATNEKLFF. The CDR3 DNA sequence: TGTGCCAGCACCGGGCCGGCAACTAATGAAAAACTGTTTTTT.

The chain recombines TRBV4-1 with TRBJ2-1; D not resolved. Trimming left V 0 bases short and J 8 bases short, with 5 bases between. The CDR3 contains 12 residues. Germline-derived CDR1 and CDR2 are MGHRA and YSYEKL. CDR3 in amino acids: CASSQDTDEQFF. The CDR3 region has the DNA TGCGCCAGCAGCCAAGATACCGATGAGCAGTTCTTC.

The gene calls are TRBV23-1 and TRBJ1-1; D is unclear. TRBV23-1 is an ORF, with its function uncertain. This CDR3 contains 13 residues. The ends were cut back, 4 bases at V and 5 bases at J, with 11 bases in the middle. CDR3 residues: CASSLFLGTEAFF. The CDR3 nucleotides read TGCGCCAGCAGTCTGTTCCTGGGGACTGAAGCTTTCTTT.

J is TRBJ2-7 and V is TRBV9; D is undetermined. Trimming removed 2 bases from V and 2 bases from J, with 11 bases in between. The CDR3 is made up of 14 amino acids. Germline V gene sequence: CDR1 SGDLS, CDR2 YYNGEE. This CDR3 reads CASSVSAVAYEQYF. The CDR3 nucleotides are TGTGCCAGCAGCGTGTCAGCCGTAGCCTACGAGCAGTACTTC.

The chain employs TRBV6-6 and TRBJ2-1; D is uncertain. Germline-derived CDR1 and CDR2 are MNHNY and SVGAGI (reference sequence). Trimming stripped 2 bases from V and 8 bases from J, with 4 bases between. The CDR3 sequence is 11 residues long. The CDR3 bases are TGTGCCAGCAGTTACCGGTATGAGCAGTTCTTC. It yields the protein CASSYRYEQFF.

V gene TRBV6-5 combines with J gene TRBJ2-7; TRBD2 matches 7 bases. CDR1 MNHEY and CDR2 SVGAGI come from the germline V gene. CDR3 length: 15 residues. V was pared by 5 bases and J by 0 bases, with 7 bases of the junction left unmatched. The CDR3 protein is CASSHGGTGSYEQYF. The CDR3 DNA reads as TGTGCCAGCAGTCACGGGGGGACGGGCTCCTACGAGCAGTACTTC.

The CDR3, as DNA: TGTGCCAGCAGTGATTTTGGACACCCCTCCTACAATGAGCAGTTCTTC. It is translated as CASSDFGHPSYNEQFF. J is TRBJ2-1 and V is TRBV6-1, with D perhaps matching TRBD1 (5 bases). The CDR3 spans 16 residues. V was shortened by 3 bases and J by 0 bases, with 12 bases between the two germline ends. CDR1 is MNHNS and CDR2 is SASEGT in the germline V gene.

This chain uses TRBV29-1 with TRBJ2-7, with TRBD2 matching over 7 bases. Germline values: CDR1 SQVTM, CDR2 ANQGSEA. The CDR3 consists of 15 residues. V lost 0 bases to trimming and J lost 3 bases; unmatched junction nucleotides: 8. The CDR3 region is CSVEEVGREGYEQYF. CDR3 bases: TGCAGCGTTGAAGAAGTGGGCAGGGAGGGCTACGAGCAGTACTTC.

The V and J genes are TRBV5-4 and TRBJ2-1, with D unclear. Trimming left V 1 base short and J 4 bases short, with 9 bases between. CDR1 and CDR2 (germline): SGHNT, YYREEE (reference sequence). The CDR3 runs to 14 residues. The CDR3 DNA sequence: TGTGCCAGCAGCTTGTGGTCACCTTACAATGAGCAGTTCTTC. It codes for CASSLWSPYNEQFF.

The J gene is TRBJ1-1, the V gene TRBV7-8, with no clear D. The germline gives CDR1 SGHVS, CDR2 FQNEAQ. V lost 3 bases, J lost 1 base, and 6 bases lay in between. The CDR3 covers 13 residues. The CDR3 sequence is CASSLWENTEAFF. DNA for the CDR3: TGTGCCAGCAGCTTGTGGGAGAACACTGAAGCTTTCTTT.

This chain uses TRBV19 with TRBJ2-1; 9 positions agree with TRBD1. The CDR3 covers 14 residues. Germline V gene data show CDR1 as LNHDA and CDR2 as SQIVND (reference sequence). J lost 4 bases, V lost 9 bases, and 7 bases had no gene match. Written as DNA, the CDR3 is TGTGCCAGGGATACAGGGGGCTCGTACAATGAGCAGTTCTTC. This codes for CARDTGGSYNEQFF.

In nucleotides, the CDR3 is TGTGCCAGCACCGACGGGGGGTTTATGGCTGAAGCTTTCTTT. This encodes CASTDGGFMAEAFF. The rearrangement links TRBV2 to TRBJ1-1; perhaps TRBD1 as D (5 bases). The V and J ends lost 7 bases and 6 bases respectively, with 18 bases between them. Germline loops: CDR1 SNHLY, CDR2 FYNNEI. The CDR3 is made up of 14 amino acids.

The CDR3 region has the DNA TGCGCCAGCAGCCCATACACGGCTAACTATGGCTACACCTTC. This gives the protein CASSPYTANYGYTF. The chain carries TRBV5-1 and TRBJ1-2; the D is unclear. Germline V gene lookup returns CDR1 SGHRS and CDR2 YFSETQ. The CDR3 sequence is 14 residues long. The ends were cut back, 4 bases at V and 0 bases at J, with 10 bases in the middle. The full variable domain, its missing parts supplied by reference TRBV5-1 and TRBJ1-2, is KAGVTQTPRYLIKTRGQQVTLSCSPISGHRSVSWYQQTPGQGLQFLFEYFSETQRNKGNFPGRFSGRQFSNSRSEMNVSTLELGDSALYLCASSPYTANYGYTFGSGTRLTVV.

The chain recombines TRBV4-2 with TRBJ1-1; D may be TRBD1 (6 bases). V was trimmed by 3 bases and J by 8 bases, leaving 16 bases between them. Per germline, CDR1 LGHNA and CDR2 YNFKEQ. The CDR3 has 14 residues. The CDR3 DNA sequence: TGTGCCAGCAGCCATTTTAAGGAGGGGACAGAAGCTTTCTTT. Its protein product is CASSHFKEGTEAFF.

The genes are TRBV30 and TRBJ2-5; D unresolved. V gave up 3 bases and J gave up 3 bases, with 5 bases separating them. CDR1 is GTSNPN, CDR2 SVGIG, per germline (reference sequence). CDR3 length equals 11 residues. The CDR3, as DNA: TGTGCCTGGAGCGCTAAAGAGACCCAGTACTTC. Translated: CAWSAKETQYF.

The rearrangement links TRBV2 to TRBJ2-1, with 7 bases identical to TRBD1. The CDR3 spans 15 residues. The ends lost 5 bases at V and 7 bases at J; junction bases unmatched: 11. The V gene's germline CDR1 is SNHLY and CDR2 FYNNEI. DNA for the CDR3: TGTGCCAGCAGTCCCGACAGGGCTTCAACTAATGAGCAGTTCTTC. Its translation: CASSPDRASTNEQFF.